Below, 9 T cell receptor beta chains from the same sample are listed, as sequenced in a study of blood T cell repertoires in COVID-19 (dated by TCRdb to 2018 to 2020). Library prep was done by the immunoSEQ multiplex PCR assay. Here the immuneACCESS table is served through TCRdb, limited to in-frame sequences with V and J called. Missing clones are a known gap in these copies; in checked studies unresolved V genes cover under half, and the rest lacks a known reason. This sample gives 60,000 to 85,000 clones in total; 75% of them show up just once. The leading ten clones occupy roughly 20% of the sample. Sequenced sample: peripheral blood. These receptors all come from a man aged 65 to 79 with acute or convalescent COVID-19.

The chain joins TRBV10-1 to TRBJ2-5; 9 nucleotides line up with TRBD2. Trimming removed 2 bases from V and 3 bases from J; junction bases left unmatched: 1. The CDR3 runs 14 residues. Germline-derived CDR1 and CDR2 are WNHNN and SYGVQD (reference sequence). The CDR3 nucleotides are TGCGCCAGCAGTGAGGCTAGCGGGAAAGAGACCCAGTACTTC. Translated, it gives CASSEASGKETQYF.

The V and J genes are TRBV5-1 and TRBJ2-4, with a tentative D call TRBD1 (5 bases). V lost 2 bases and J lost 7, with 13 bases in between. CDR3 length equals 14 residues. The V gene's germline CDR1 is SGHRS and CDR2 YFSETQ. The CDR3 nucleotides are TGCGCCAGCAGCTTTGAAGGGGTTGGGAACATTCAGTACTTC. As protein: CASSFEGVGNIQYF.

V usage is TRBV19 and J usage is TRBJ1-6; possibly TRBD1 for D (5 bases). The germline V and J ends were trimmed by 5 bases and 1 base, with 15 bases remaining between them. CDR3 size: 17 residues. Germline CDR1 is LNHDA and CDR2 is SQIVND (reference sequence). CDR3 region: CASSPRAGWSYNSPLHF. The CDR3, as DNA: TGTGCCAGTAGTCCCCGGGCAGGGTGGTCCTATAATTCACCCCTCCACTTT.

This clone has a handful of counts. The gene calls are TRBV5-1 and TRBJ1-4; 7 bases are shared with TRBD1. The CDR3 extends over 15 amino acids. Per germline, CDR1 SGHRS and CDR2 YFSETQ. V gave up 4 bases and J gave up 3 bases; unmatched junction bases: 6. CDR3 DNA sequence: TGCGCCAGCAGCGTGGGGGGACAGCCTAATGAAAAACTGTTTTTT. Protein product: CASSVGGQPNEKLFF.

Worth noting for this clone: The junction and the germline gene differ at one end; a read error may be behind it. The rearrangement joins TRBV6-1 to TRBJ2-1, with 12 bases that match TRBD2. Germline V gene data show CDR1 as MNHNS and CDR2 as SASEGT. The length of the CDR3 is 12 residues. The CDR3 spells CASSEGLAGALF. The CDR3 nucleotides are TGTGCCAGCAGTGAAGGACTAGCGGGAGCCCTCTTC.

The chain combines TRBV28 with TRBJ1-2; D possibly corresponds to TRBD1 (5 bases). CDR3 length: 15 residues. Germline assignment: CDR1 MDHEN and CDR2 SYDVKM. V lost 5 bases, J lost 2 bases, and 15 bases lay in between. The CDR3 loop is CASSPPTGENYGYTF. As DNA, the CDR3 is TGTGCCAGCAGTCCTCCGACGGGGGAGAACTATGGCTACACCTTC.

The rearrangement joins TRBV7-2 to TRBJ1-1; 8 nucleotides agree with TRBD1. The CDR3 is 18 amino acids. Germline CDR1 and CDR2: SGHTA and FQGNSA. The junction had 12 bases not matched to a gene; V was cut back by 1 base and J by 2 bases. CDR3 DNA sequence: TGTGCCAGCAGCTTAGTATTTGGACAGGGAGAGGTTAACACTGAAGCTTTCTTT. It codes for CASSLVFGQGEVNTEAFF.

The rearrangement joins TRBV19 to TRBJ2-1; tentative D call: TRBD2 (6 bases). The CDR3 runs 15 residues. The V end was cut by 5 bases, the J end by 7 bases, with 18 bases between. Looked up from germline, CDR1 is LNHDA and CDR2 is SQIVND (reference sequence). The CDR3 loop is CASSSPGLPKNEQFF. The CDR3 DNA follows: TGTGCCAGTAGTTCCCCGGGACTCCCGAAAAATGAGCAGTTCTTC.

CDR3 DNA: TGTGCCAGCAGTTGGGGACAGGTTTATGGCTACACCTTC. As protein: CASSWGQVYGYTF. V usage is TRBV6-5 and J usage is TRBJ1-2, with 8 bases identical to TRBD1. Germline V gene lookup returns CDR1 MNHEY and CDR2 SVGAGI. This CDR3 is built from 13 residues. Trimming at V came to 4 bases and at J to 5 bases, leaving 3 bases not matched to a gene.